A single sample is the source of the 9 T cell receptor beta chains below, sequenced in a study of T cells after somatic rescue of genetic block. TCRdb's copy holds only in-frame clones and misses some; the assay was immunoSEQ multiplex PCR. In the table there are more than 10,000 clones, 78% of which are singletons. The sample consisted of peripheral blood mononuclear cells (PBMCs). These receptors all come from a boy aged 5-17 years.

This clone was found once. V usage is TRBV9 and J usage is TRBJ2-3, with D possibly matching TRBD1 (6 bases). Germline loops: CDR1 SGDLS, CDR2 YYNGEE. The CDR3 loop spans 14 amino acids. V lost 7 bases, J lost 0 bases, and 12 bases lay in between. The chain's CDR3 is CASGLDSSTDTQYF. Written as DNA, the CDR3 is TGTGCCAGCGGGTTGGACAGTAGCACAGATACGCAGTATTTT.

A few counts support this clone. The chain recombines TRBV11-2 with TRBJ2-2, with D unresolved. This CDR3 region has 14 residues. Trimming shortened V by 0 bases and J by 2 bases, and 4 bases separated the two germline ends. Germline loops: CDR1 SGHAT, CDR2 FQNNGV. The CDR3 bases are TGTGCCAGCAGCTTAGATCATAACACCGGGGAGCTGTTTTTT. This encodes CASSLDHNTGELFF. Full variable domain (remainder filled in from reference TRBV11-2 and TRBJ2-2): EAGVAQSPRYKIIEKRQSVAFWCNPISGHATLYWYQQILGQGPKLLIQFQNNGVVDDSQLPKDRFSAERLKGVDSTLKIQPAKLEDSAVYLCASSLDHNTGELFFGEGSRLTVL.

The J gene is TRBJ1-2, the V gene TRBV6-1, with 7 bases matching TRBD1. The CDR3 contains 12 residues. CDR1 is MNHNS and CDR2 is SASEGT in the germline V gene. V shed 5 bases, J shed 8 bases, and the junction held 5 bases outside the gene matches. This chain's CDR3 is CASSQTGRGYTF. The CDR3 coding sequence is TGTGCCAGCAGTCAGACAGGGCGCGGCTACACCTTC.

The chain recombines TRBV4-2 with TRBJ1-2; unclear D gene. Trimming removed 0 bases from V and 5 bases from J, with 10 bases in between. The CDR3 is made up of 14 amino acids. Germline CDR1 LGHNA, CDR2 YNFKEQ. The CDR3, as DNA: TGTGCCAGCAGCCAAGACCTGCTGATTTATGGCTACACCTTC. It codes for CASSQDLLIYGYTF.

The V and J genes are TRBV27 and TRBJ2-2; perhaps D is TRBD1 or TRBD2 (6 bases each). This CDR3 comprises 15 residues. Trimming removed 5 bases at V and 5 bases at J, with 15 bases between. Germline V gives CDR1 MNHEY, CDR2 SMNVEV (reference sequence). CDR3 in DNA: TGTGCCAGCAGTCCCCTGGGGGGCGAGACCGGGGAGCTGTTTTTT. Its translation is CASSPLGGETGELFF.

CDR3 bases: TGCAGTGCGGCACAGGGGGCGAGGGCTTTCTTT. It translates to CSAAQGARAFF. The J gene is TRBJ1-1, the V gene TRBV20-1, with TRBD1 identical over 9 bases. The V and J ends lost 6 bases and 11 bases, in that order; junction bases with no gene match: 7. This CDR3 has 11 residues. Germline V CDR1 and CDR2: DFQATT, SNEGSKA (reference sequence).

The chain has TRBV28 and TRBJ1-2; tentatively, D is TRBD1 (5 bases). This CDR3 comprises 14 residues. Per germline, CDR1 MDHEN and CDR2 SYDVKM. V lost 7 bases and J 2 bases, leaving 14 bases between the germline ends. The CDR3 nucleotides are TGTGCCAGCATGGGGCCCCGGAGGAACTATGGCTACACCTTC. Translated: CASMGPRRNYGYTF.

This rearrangement joins TRBV4-3 to TRBJ2-3; TRBD2 is a possible D gene (7 bases). V was shortened by 0 bases and J by 6 bases, with 22 bases between the two germline ends. This CDR3 spans 18 amino acids. Germline V gene data show CDR1 as LGHNA and CDR2 as YSLEER. As DNA, the CDR3 is TGCGCCAGCAGCCAAGATCATGGGGGGGCGATTTCATATGATACGCAGTATTTT. Residues: CASSQDHGGAISYDTQYF.

V is TRBV2 and J is TRBJ1-2, with TRBD1 as a possible D gene (6 bases). Trimming removed 6 bases at V and 5 bases at J, with 13 bases between. The CDR3 extends over 13 amino acids. In germline, CDR1 is SNHLY, CDR2 FYNNEI. CDR3 sequence: CASSRTDLYGYTF. The CDR3 nucleotides are TGTGCCAGCAGCCGGACAGACCTTTATGGCTACACCTTC.